Listed below are T cell receptor beta chains from one sample, sequenced in a study of blood T cells in healthy people across ages. From the 5' RACE reads, TCRdb called clonotypes with MiXCR, one entry per CDR3 protein. The sample has about 1.8 million distinct CDR3 sequences, around half seen once; the top ten hold less than 2.5%. The sequenced sample was blood. All receptors derive from a woman in her thirties or forties in good health. Both conserved end residues are part of each CDR3. D genes are given only for firm matches. Clone size, where shown, is once, few, many, or a class for clones that have expanded.

few,TRBJ2-3,TRBV29-1,TRBD1,TGCAGCGTTCCAAGGACAGGCAGCACAGATACGCAGTATTTT,CSVPRTGSTDTQYF
.,TRBJ1-1,TRBV3-1,.,TGTGCCAGCAGCCAAGGTTATGGGTTTGAAGCTTTCTTT,CASSQGYGFEAFF
few,TRBJ2-3,TRBV15,.,TGTGCCACCAGCAGGGCCCTCACAGATACGCAGTATTTT,CATSRALTDTQYF
.,TRBJ2-5,TRBV29-1,.,TGCAGCGTTGTTTCTCGGGGAAGGGTGGAGACCCAGTACTTC,CSVVSRGRVETQYF
.,TRBJ2-3,TRBV7-2,.,TGTGCCAGCAGCTCAGCGAGGGTCCCTAGCACAGATACGCAGTATTTT,CASSSARVPSTDTQYF
.,TRBJ1-5,TRBV7-2,.,TGTGCCAGCAGCTTTACAGGGACCTCCAGCAATCAGCCCCAGCATTTT,CASSFTGTSSNQPQHF
.,TRBJ2-3,TRBV5-1,.,TGCGCCAGCAGCCAACAGGGGAGGAGGACAGATACGCAGTATTTT,CASSQQGRRTDTQYF
.,TRBJ1-2,TRBV28,TRBD1,TGTGCCAGCAGGGGTCGGGACAGAATTCAGGGCTACACCTTC,CASRGRDRIQGYTF
.,TRBJ2-3,TRBV29-1,.,TGCAGCGTTGAGACAGGTTCGTACGATACGCAGTATTTT,CSVETGSYDTQYF
.,TRBJ2-2,TRBV6-2/TRBV6-3,TRBD1,TGTGCCAGCAGTTACCCTGGGACAGCCCTGAACACCGGGGAGCTGTTTTTT,CASSYPGTALNTGELFF
.,TRBJ1-1,TRBV6-2/TRBV6-3,TRBD1,TGTGCCAGCAGCTATCCGACAGGGATTGAAGCTTTCTTT,CASSYPTGIEAFF
.,TRBJ2-7,TRBV5-1,.,TGCGCCAGCAGCCATGATCCGGCCCCGTCCTACGAGCAGTACTTC,CASSHDPAPSYEQYF
.,TRBJ2-3,TRBV6-2/TRBV6-3,TRBD2,TGTGCCAGCAGTTCCGGACTAGCGGGGGAGAAAGATACGCAGTATTTT,CASSSGLAGEKDTQYF
.,TRBJ2-4,TRBV20-1,TRBD2,TGCAGTGCTGTCGAAGCGGGGGGGCTGTACAATGAGCAGTACTTC,CSAVEAGGLYNEQYF
.,TRBJ2-3,TRBV10-1,.,TGCGCCAGCAGTGAAGTCAGGAGGGGCCCAGATACGCAGTATTTT,CASSEVRRGPDTQYF
few,TRBJ1-5,TRBV13,.,TGTGCCAGCAGCTTTGGGCAGGGATTAGGTAATCAGCCCCAGCATTTT,CASSFGQGLGNQPQHF
.,TRBJ1-2,TRBV4-1,TRBD1,TGCGCCAGCAGCCACGTCACAGGGGCGCGGGACTATGGCTACACCTTC,CASSHVTGARDYGYTF
few,TRBJ2-1,TRBV18,.,TGTGCCAGCTCAACCACGGGTTTCACAGACAACAATGAGCAGTTCTTC,CASSTTGFTDNNEQFF
.,TRBJ2-5,TRBV29-1,.,TGCAGCGGAAGCCGGGACACTCAAGAGACCCAGTACTTC,CSGSRDTQETQYF
.,TRBJ2-1,TRBV11-2,.,TGTGCCAGCAGCCATGAAAATGAGCAGTTCTTC,CASSHENEQFF
few,TRBJ2-5,TRBV12-3/TRBV12-4,TRBD2,TGTGCCAGCAGTCCCCTACTAGCGGGGGGGCGTGAGACCCAGTACTTC,CASSPLLAGGRETQYF
few,TRBJ2-4,TRBV7-8,.,TGTGCCAGCAGCTTGCCGGGCCAGGGACCCGAGATAGCCAAAAACATTCAGTACTTC,CASSLPGQGPEIAKNIQYF
few,TRBJ2-3,TRBV19,TRBD2,TGTGCCAGTAGTGTCCGAGCGGGGCTCGGGGATACGCAGTATTTT,CASSVRAGLGDTQYF
few,TRBJ2-3,TRBV12-3/TRBV12-4,TRBD1,TGTGCCAGCCGGACAGGGGGCGACCCAGATACGCAGTATTTT,CASRTGGDPDTQYF
many,TRBJ2-1,TRBV7-2,.,TGTGCCAGCAGCTTTCCAGGGAGCTACAATGAGCAGTTCTTC,CASSFPGSYNEQFF
few,TRBJ1-2,TRBV6-2/TRBV6-3,TRBD1,TGTGCCAGCACCAAGATTCCGGGACAGGGGTTCCCTGGCTACACCTTC,CASTKIPGQGFPGYTF
.,TRBJ2-5,TRBV6-5,TRBD1,TGTGCCAGCAGCCGAACAGGGGGGACCCAGTACTTC,CASSRTGGTQYF
.,TRBJ2-7,TRBV28,.,TGTGCCAGCAGGGGCTGGGCCTCCTACGAGCAGTACTTC,CASRGWASYEQYF
few,TRBJ2-1,TRBV20-1,TRBD2,TGCAGTGCTCTAGCGGGGGGCCGCGATGAGCAGTTCTTC,CSALAGGRDEQFF
.,TRBJ2-3,TRBV20-1,.,TGCAGTGGGCAGGGGGGACACACACAGAGGAGCGGCTTGGATCAGTATTTT,CSGQGGHTQRSGLDQYF
.,TRBJ2-5,TRBV6-5,TRBD2,TGTGCCAGCAGTTACGTCGGCCTAGCGGGTCCCCGGAGGCAAGAGACCCAGTACTTC,CASSYVGLAGPRRQETQYF
.,TRBJ2-3,TRBV6-1,.,TGTGCCAGCAGTGCTCGGATTACAGATACGCAGTATTTT,CASSARITDTQYF
.,TRBJ2-4,TRBV5-1,.,TGCGCCAGCAGCTCGCAACGGGGGGCATTCATTCAGTACTTC,CASSSQRGAFIQYF
.,TRBJ2-1,TRBV27,.,TGTGCCAGCAGCGTTCGCCATGAGCAGTTCTTC,CASSVRHEQFF
.,TRBJ1-4,TRBV5-1,.,TGCGCCAACGGACCTAATGAAAAACTGTTTTTT,CANGPNEKLFF
.,TRBJ2-7,TRBV20-1,TRBD1,TGCAGTGCTAGACAAACCGGGACAGGGCGCTACGAGCAGTACTTC,CSARQTGTGRYEQYF
.,TRBJ2-1,TRBV18,.,TGTGCCAGCTCACCCGCAGTGGGGTTTCAGGGCGATGAGCAGTTCTTC,CASSPAVGFQGDEQFF
.,TRBJ2-1,TRBV3-1,TRBD2,TGTGCCAGCAGCCAAGAATGGCTAGCGGGGGGCCCCTCCTACAATGAGCAGTTCTTC,CASSQEWLAGGPSYNEQFF
.,TRBJ2-7,TRBV28,.,TGTGCCAGCAGTAACCCAGGGGTAGCGAGCGAGCAGTACTTC,CASSNPGVASEQYF
.,TRBJ2-3,TRBV4-3,TRBD2,TGCGCAAGCAGCCAAGGATTAGCGGGGGCGGGCACAGATACGCAGTATTTT,CASSQGLAGAGTDTQYF
.,TRBJ1-2,TRBV6-2/TRBV6-3,.,TGTGCCAGCAGGCGATTGCGTGACTATGGCTACACCTTC,CASRRLRDYGYTF
.,TRBJ1-1,TRBV28,TRBD1,TGTGCCAGCAGTACACCGACAGGGGGCAACACTGAAGCTTTCTTT,CASSTPTGGNTEAFF
.,TRBJ1-2,TRBV28,.,TGTGCCAGCAGTTTTAGACTCTATGGCTACACCTTC,CASSFRLYGYTF
.,TRBJ2-1,TRBV5-1,TRBD1,TGCGCCAGCAGCTTGGCCCCGGGACAGGTCGGTGAGCAGTTCTTC,CASSLAPGQVGEQFF
few,TRBJ2-3,TRBV20-1,TRBD2,TGCAGTGCAGGGACTAACGTAGATACGCAGTATTTT,CSAGTNVDTQYF
.,TRBJ2-7,TRBV20-1,TRBD1,TGCAGTGCTAGAGCGGGACAGACCTACGAGCAGTACTTC,CSARAGQTYEQYF
.,TRBJ2-1,TRBV6-2/TRBV6-3,TRBD2,TGTGCCAGCAGTTACGGGACTACCTCCTACAATGAGCAGTTCTTC,CASSYGTTSYNEQFF
few,TRBJ2-3,TRBV20-1,.,TGCAGTGCTGTTCCAGGGACAGATACGCAGTATTTT,CSAVPGTDTQYF
.,TRBJ2-5,TRBV3-1,.,TGTGCCAGCAGAACAAGGGGAAGCGGACAAGAGACCCAGTACTTC,CASRTRGSGQETQYF
.,TRBJ2-5,TRBV12-3/TRBV12-4,.,TGTGCCAGCAGTGTTACAGGGTTGGAGACCCAGTACTTC,CASSVTGLETQYF
few,TRBJ2-3,TRBV5-1,.,TGCGCCAGCAGCTTGTTCCAGGGAGGCACAGATACGCAGTATTTT,CASSLFQGGTDTQYF
few,TRBJ1-2,TRBV7-6,.,TGTGCCAGCAGCGTAGCGGCAGCCGGTGGCTACACCTTC,CASSVAAAGGYTF
.,TRBJ2-1,TRBV11-1,TRBD2,TGTGCCAGCAGCTTAAATGATATGTTGGTGACTAGCGTACCCCTCCCCTACAATGAGCAGTTCTTC,CASSLNDMLVTSVPLPYNEQFF
few,TRBJ2-6,TRBV18,.,TGTGCCAGCTCACCAACCAGTCCTGGGGCCAACGTCCTGACTTTC,CASSPTSPGANVLTF
.,TRBJ1-2,TRBV28,.,TGTGCCAGCAGTTTAATTGCGGGGGATTTCGATGGCTACACCTTC,CASSLIAGDFDGYTF
.,TRBJ2-7,TRBV5-1,TRBD1,TGCGCCAGCAACTCCCGGGACAGGGGATTATACGAGCAGTACTTC,CASNSRDRGLYEQYF
.,TRBJ1-4,TRBV4-3,TRBD1,TGCGCCAGCAGCCAATCCTTGTCAGGGGGTAATGAAAAACTGTTTTTT,CASSQSLSGGNEKLFF
.,TRBJ1-4,TRBV29-1,.,TGCAGCGTATCACAGTCAACTAATGAAAAACTGTTTTTT,CSVSQSTNEKLFF
.,TRBJ2-7,TRBV25-1,.,TGTGCCAGCAGATGGTCCTACGGGCAGTACTTC,CASRWSYGQYF
.,TRBJ1-5,TRBV6-5,TRBD1,TGTGCCAGCACCGAGGACAGGGGGAGCAATCAGCCCCAGCATTTT,CASTEDRGSNQPQHF